The sequence of this TCR beta chain was determined in a study of blood T cells in healthy people across ages. Trimming took 4 bases from V and 3 from J; bases not matched to a gene: 12. CDR1 is LGHNA and CDR2 is YSLEER in the germline V gene. This CDR3 has 19 amino acids. Using a J-beta primer mix together with a sample-barcoded 5' primer, a second PCR was run for roughly 6 to 12 cycles. A template-switch adaptor with 12 random nucleotides tagged each cDNA molecule. One entry per CDR3 protein results from TCRdb running MiXCR on the 5' RACE reads. In the table there are over 1.5 million distinct CDR3 sequences, about 49% of which are singletons. Whole-study findings and limits: PBMCs that were unsorted prevented a conclusive naive versus antigen-experienced comparison. Age advanced and TCR beta diversity per million T cells fell, roughly linearly.

Aged about 6 to 95, donors were systemically healthy Caucasians from Russia. This clonotype appeared a few times. What it binds is not known. The chain has TRBV4-3 and TRBJ2-3; 14 nucleotides agree with TRBD2. This sequence was found in a woman between 35 and 50 years old in good health. Sequencing was carried out using blood. Written as DNA, the CDR3 is TGCGCCAGCAGCCTCCGACTAGCGGGGGGGCAGGAGGCAACAGATACGCAGTATTTT. This codes for CASSLRLAGGQEATDTQYF.